This TCR beta chain came from a study of CD8+CD57+ T cells in acquired aplastic anemia. CD8+CD57+ cell expansion, shown by flow cytometry, had occurred in the patients selected for sequencing. Blood came from patients not yet given any therapy. CDR3 and TCR beta VDJ profiling relied on genomic DNA as the template. MiXCR, run by TCRdb on the reads, gives a single entry per CDR3 protein. The sample has 150,000 to 200,000 distinct CDR3 sequences; more than 45% are singletons. V shed 6 bases and J shed 14 bases, with 18 bases lying between them. Germline CDR1 reads KGHSH; CDR2 reads LQKENI. The CDR3 runs to 12 residues. This clonotype has more than one count but fewer than ten.

The chain has TRBV18 and TRBJ2-3; no reliable D call. Sample: sorted CD4+, CD8+, or CD8+CD57+ T cells (not recorded which) from PBMCs. The source is a human donor with aplastic anemia. The CDR3 nucleotides are TGTGCCAGCTCGGAGACGGGTCGTAATCCGTATTTT. It specifies CASSETGRNPYF.